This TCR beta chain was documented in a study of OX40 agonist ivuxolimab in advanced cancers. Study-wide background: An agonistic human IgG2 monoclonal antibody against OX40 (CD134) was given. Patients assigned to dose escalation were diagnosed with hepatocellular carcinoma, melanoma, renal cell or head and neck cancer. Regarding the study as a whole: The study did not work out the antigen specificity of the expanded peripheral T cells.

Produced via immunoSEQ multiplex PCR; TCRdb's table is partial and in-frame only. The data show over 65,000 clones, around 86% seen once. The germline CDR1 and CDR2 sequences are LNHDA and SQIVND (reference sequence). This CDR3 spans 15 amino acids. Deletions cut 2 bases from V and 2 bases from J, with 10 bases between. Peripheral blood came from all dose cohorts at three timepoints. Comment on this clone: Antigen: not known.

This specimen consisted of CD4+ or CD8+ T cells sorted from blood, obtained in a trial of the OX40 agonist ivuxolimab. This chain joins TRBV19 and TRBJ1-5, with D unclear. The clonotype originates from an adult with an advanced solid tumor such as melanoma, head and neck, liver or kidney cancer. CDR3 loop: CASSIRSVGNQPQHF. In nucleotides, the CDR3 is TGTGCCAGTAGTATACGGTCAGTAGGCAATCAGCCCCAGCATTTT. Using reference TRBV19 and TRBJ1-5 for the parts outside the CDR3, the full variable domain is DGGITQSPKYLFRKEGQNVTLSCEQNLNHDAMYWYRQDPGQGLRLIYYSQIVNDFQKGDIAEGYSVSREKKESFPLTVTSAQKNPTAFYLCASSIRSVGNQPQHFGDGTRLSIL.